Detailed here is one T cell receptor beta chain. There is no known antigen for this receptor. From cysteine to phenylalanine, the CDR3 is 12 amino acids long. No DNA was logged. The germline V gene supplies CDR1 SQVTM and CDR2 ANQGSEA. For each CD8+ T cell subset, flow sorting was done in triplicate, and around 300,000 cells per subset went directly into RLT lysis buffer. To keep memory contaminants out, a stringent definition of naive CD8+ T cells was applied: CD45RO-CCR7+CD27+CD95-. Peripheral blood mononuclear cells were isolated from buffy coats by standard density gradient centrifugation. Naive CXCR3-negative and CXCR3-positive CD8+ T cells were flow-sorted using a FACSAria III. Total RNA was extracted from sorted cells with an RNeasy Mini Kit. These reads were obtained on a NextSeq 550. The Human TCR Profiling Kit (MiLaboratory) was used to prepare UMI-labeled 5' RACE TRB cDNA libraries. The full amount of extracted RNA was used for cDNA synthesis, and the full amount of resulting cDNA was used for PCR amplification. Libraries were prepared in parallel with an identical number of PCR cycles. From the authors' description of their analysis: MIGEC and MiXCR extracted about 48,000 +/- 9,800 unique UMI-labeled TRB cDNA molecules per library, requiring at least two reads per UMI. Each library averaged around 40,000 +/- 10,000 functional in-frame TRB CDR3 nucleotide clonotypes without stop codons. After downsampling to 5000 UMI-labeled TRB molecules per sample, diversity metrics, including normalized Shannon-Wiener and Chao1, were computed in VDJtools. VDJtools was used to calculate clonotype-size-weighted physicochemical properties of the central five CDR3 residues, namely interaction energy, strength, volume and Kidera factor 4. TCRdb reprocessed the reads, so every CDR3 protein sequence counts as one entry and DNA is not shown. None of the V and J calls come from the authors' own analysis; TCRdb made them. The table held for this sample gives under 85,000 distinct CDR3 sequences. The ten biggest clones cover 0.71% of the sample.

The sample originates from a study of CXCR3-negative and CXCR3-positive naive CD8 T cells (dated by TCRdb to the late 2010s). In the study overall: In total, roughly 130 million TRB reads were obtained, corresponding to roughly 1.5 +/- 0.3 million reads per library. Data from 11 donors, pooled across two independent experiments, went into the diversity and physicochemical repertoire analyses. Naive subsets from five or six donors and memory cells from 3 donors were included in the TRBV-TRBJ cluster analysis. The paper as a whole reports these results and caveats: Within the same donor, TRBV-TRBJ usage looked similar between naive CXCR3-negative and CXCR3-positive cells, but memory cells had distinct patterns. Compared with CXCR3-negative naive cells, CXCR3-positive naive cells had TRB CDR3s with higher hydrophobicity (lower Kidera factor 4), lower energy, and higher strength and volume indices. Repertoire diversity was comparably high in both naive subsets but much lower in memory CD8+ T cells. Surface CD5, linked to self-reactivity in mice, was comparable between naive subsets; TCR interaction strength was therefore also inferred from TRB CDR3 physicochemical properties. Because CXCR3 expression was partially decreased after cryopreservation, freshly isolated PBMCs were used for most assays.

The source of this sequence is a human donor in good health. Some clones in this sample may be carry-over from other donors' samples. The V and J genes are TRBV29-1 and TRBJ2-7. The sequencing input was naive CXCR3+ CD8+ T cells from blood. Per the publication, the cell subset or site label means: CD45RO-CCR7+CD27+CD95- naive CD8+ T cells expressing CXCR3 (TNR3+). The CDR3 reads CSVELPTYEQYF.